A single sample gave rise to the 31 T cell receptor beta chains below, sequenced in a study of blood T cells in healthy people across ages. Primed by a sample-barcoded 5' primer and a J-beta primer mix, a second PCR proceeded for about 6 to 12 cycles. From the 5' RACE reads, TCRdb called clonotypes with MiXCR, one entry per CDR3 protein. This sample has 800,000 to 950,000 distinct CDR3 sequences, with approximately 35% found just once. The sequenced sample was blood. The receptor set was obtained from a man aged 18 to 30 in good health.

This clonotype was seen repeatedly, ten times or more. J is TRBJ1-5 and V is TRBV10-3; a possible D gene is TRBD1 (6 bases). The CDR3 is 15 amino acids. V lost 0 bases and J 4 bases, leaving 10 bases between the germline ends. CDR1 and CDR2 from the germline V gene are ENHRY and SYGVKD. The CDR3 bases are TGTGCCATCAGTGAGTCAACAGGGAGAAATCAGCCCCAGCATTTT. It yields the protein CAISESTGRNQPQHF.

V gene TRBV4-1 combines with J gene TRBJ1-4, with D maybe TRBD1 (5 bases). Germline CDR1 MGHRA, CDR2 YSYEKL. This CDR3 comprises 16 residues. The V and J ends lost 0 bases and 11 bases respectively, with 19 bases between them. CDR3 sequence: CASSQDPNGGEWKLFF. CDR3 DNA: TGCGCCAGCAGCCAAGATCCGAACGGGGGAGAGTGGAAACTGTTTTTT.

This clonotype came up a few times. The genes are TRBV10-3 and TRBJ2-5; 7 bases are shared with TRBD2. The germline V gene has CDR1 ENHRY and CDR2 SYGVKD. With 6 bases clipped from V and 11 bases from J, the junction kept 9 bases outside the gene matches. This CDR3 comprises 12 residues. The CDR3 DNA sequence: TGTGCCATCAGGACTAGCTCTGGTGAGCAGTACTTC. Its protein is CAIRTSSGEQYF.

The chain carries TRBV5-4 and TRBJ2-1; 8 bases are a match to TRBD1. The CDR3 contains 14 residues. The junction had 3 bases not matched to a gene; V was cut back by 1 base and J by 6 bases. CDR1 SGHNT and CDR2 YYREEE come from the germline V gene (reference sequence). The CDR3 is CASSLTTGGNEQFF. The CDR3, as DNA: TGTGCCAGCAGCTTGACCACAGGGGGCAATGAGCAGTTCTTC.

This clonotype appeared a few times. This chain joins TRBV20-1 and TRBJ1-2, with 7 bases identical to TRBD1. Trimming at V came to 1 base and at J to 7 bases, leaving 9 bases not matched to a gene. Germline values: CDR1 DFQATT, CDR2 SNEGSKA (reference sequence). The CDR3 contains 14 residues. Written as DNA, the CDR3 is TGCAGTGCTAGAGGGGACAGCATTATACTTGGCTACACCTTC. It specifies CSARGDSIILGYTF.

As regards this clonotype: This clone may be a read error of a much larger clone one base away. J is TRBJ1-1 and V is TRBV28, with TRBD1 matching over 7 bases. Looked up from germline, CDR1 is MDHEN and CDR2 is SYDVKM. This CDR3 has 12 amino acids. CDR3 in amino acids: CASRQGNTKAFF. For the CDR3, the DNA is TGTGCCAGCAGACAGGGGAACACTAAAGCTTTCTTT. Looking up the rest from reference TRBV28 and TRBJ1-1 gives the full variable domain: DVKVTQSSRYLVKRTGEKVFLECVQDMDHENMFWYRQDPGLGLRLIYFSYDVKMKEKGDIPEGYSVSREKKERFSLILESASTNQTSMYLCASRQGNTKAFFGQGTRLTVV.

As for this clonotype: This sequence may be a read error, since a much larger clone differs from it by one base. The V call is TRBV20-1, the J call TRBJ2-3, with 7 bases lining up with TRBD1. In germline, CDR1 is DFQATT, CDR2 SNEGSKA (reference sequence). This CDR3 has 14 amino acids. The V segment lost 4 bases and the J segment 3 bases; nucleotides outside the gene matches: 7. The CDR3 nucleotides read TGCAGTGCTACGGACAGGAGGCGGACAGATACGCAGTATTTT. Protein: CSATDRRRTDTQYF.

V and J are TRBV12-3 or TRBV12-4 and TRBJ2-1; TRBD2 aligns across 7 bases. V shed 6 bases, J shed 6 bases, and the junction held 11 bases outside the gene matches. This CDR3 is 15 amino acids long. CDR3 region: CASSPNNPGGNEQFF. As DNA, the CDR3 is TGTGCCAGCAGCCCAAACAACCCGGGAGGCAATGAGCAGTTCTTC.

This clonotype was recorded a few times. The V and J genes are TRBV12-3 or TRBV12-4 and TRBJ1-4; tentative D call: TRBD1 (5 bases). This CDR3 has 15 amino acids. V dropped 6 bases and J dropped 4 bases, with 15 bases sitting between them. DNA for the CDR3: TGTGCCAGCAGCAGCGGGACGGGATTTAATGAAAAACTGTTTTTT. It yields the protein CASSSGTGFNEKLFF.

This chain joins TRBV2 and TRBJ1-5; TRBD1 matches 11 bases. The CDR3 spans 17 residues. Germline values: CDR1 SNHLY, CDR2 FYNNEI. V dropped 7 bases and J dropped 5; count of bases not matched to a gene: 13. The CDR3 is CASTLSSGQGADQPQHF. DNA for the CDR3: TGTGCCAGCACCTTGTCATCAGGACAGGGGGCTGATCAGCCCCAGCATTTT. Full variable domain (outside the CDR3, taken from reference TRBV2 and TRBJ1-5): EPEVTQTPSHQVTQMGQEVILRCVPISNHLYFYWYRQILGQKVEFLVSFYNNEISEKSEIFDDQFSVERPDGSNFTLKIRSTKLEDSAMYFCASTLSSGQGADQPQHFGDGTRLSIL.

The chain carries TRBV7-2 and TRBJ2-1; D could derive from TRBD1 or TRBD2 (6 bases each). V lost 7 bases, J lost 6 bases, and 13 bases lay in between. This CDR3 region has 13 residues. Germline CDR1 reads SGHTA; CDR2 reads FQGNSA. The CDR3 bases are TGTGCCAGCACCCTCTGGGGGGCCAATGAGCAGTTCTTC. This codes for CASTLWGANEQFF.

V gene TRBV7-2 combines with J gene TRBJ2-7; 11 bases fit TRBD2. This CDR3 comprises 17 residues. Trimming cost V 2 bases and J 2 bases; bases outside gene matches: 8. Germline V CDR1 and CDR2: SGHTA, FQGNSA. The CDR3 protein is CASSLMLAGGFPYEQYF. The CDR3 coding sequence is TGTGCCAGCAGCTTAATGCTAGCGGGGGGATTCCCCTACGAGCAGTACTTC.

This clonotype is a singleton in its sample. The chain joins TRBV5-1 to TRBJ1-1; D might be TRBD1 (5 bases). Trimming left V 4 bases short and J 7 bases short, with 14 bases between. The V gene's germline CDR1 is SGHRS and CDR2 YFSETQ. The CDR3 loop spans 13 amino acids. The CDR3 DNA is TGCGCCAGCAGCGAAGGGGCCCCCGATGAAGCTTTCTTT. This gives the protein CASSEGAPDEAFF.

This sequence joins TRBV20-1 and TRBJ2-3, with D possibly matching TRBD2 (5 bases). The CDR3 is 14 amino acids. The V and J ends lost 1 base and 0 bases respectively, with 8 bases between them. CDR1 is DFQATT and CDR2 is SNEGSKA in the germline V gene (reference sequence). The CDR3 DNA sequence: TGCAGTGCTAGAGGAGGGTTCAGCACAGATACGCAGTATTTT. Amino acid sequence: CSARGGFSTDTQYF.

CDR3 amino acids: CAISVSSNTGELFF. The CDR3 DNA sequence: TGTGCCATCAGTGTTTCGAGTAACACCGGGGAGCTGTTTTTT. V is TRBV10-3 and J is TRBJ2-2; D not certain. CDR1 is ENHRY, CDR2 SYGVKD, per germline. Trimming pared 4 bases from V and 2 bases from J, leaving 8 bases between. There are 14 residues in the CDR3.

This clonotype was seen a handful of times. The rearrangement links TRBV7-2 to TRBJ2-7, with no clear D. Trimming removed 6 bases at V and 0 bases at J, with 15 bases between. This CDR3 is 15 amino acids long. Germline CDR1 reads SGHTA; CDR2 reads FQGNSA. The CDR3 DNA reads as TGTGCCAGCAGTTTTCGCGGCGGTAGCTCCTACGAGCAGTACTTC. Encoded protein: CASSFRGGSSYEQYF.

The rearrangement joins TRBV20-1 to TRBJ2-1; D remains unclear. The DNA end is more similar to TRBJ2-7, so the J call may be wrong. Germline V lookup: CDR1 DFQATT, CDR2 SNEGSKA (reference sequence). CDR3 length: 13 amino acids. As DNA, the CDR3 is TGCAGTGCTACGCGTCTCTCCTACAATGAGCAGTACTTC. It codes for CSATRLSYNEQYF.

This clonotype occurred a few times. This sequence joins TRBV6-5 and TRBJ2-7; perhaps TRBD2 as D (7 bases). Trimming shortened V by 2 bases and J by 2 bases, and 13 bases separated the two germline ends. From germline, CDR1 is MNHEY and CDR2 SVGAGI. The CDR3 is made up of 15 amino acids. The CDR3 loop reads CASSYGAGAPYEQYF. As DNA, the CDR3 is TGTGCCAGCAGTTACGGGGCGGGGGCTCCCTACGAGCAGTACTTC.

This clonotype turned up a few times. As DNA, the CDR3 is TGTGCCAGCAGTTACGGCTCGAACTACGAGCAGTACTTC. Translated: CASSYGSNYEQYF. The chain employs TRBV12-3 or TRBV12-4 and TRBJ2-7; D is unresolved. V shed 4 bases and J shed 3 bases, with 10 bases lying between them. The length of the CDR3 is 13 residues.

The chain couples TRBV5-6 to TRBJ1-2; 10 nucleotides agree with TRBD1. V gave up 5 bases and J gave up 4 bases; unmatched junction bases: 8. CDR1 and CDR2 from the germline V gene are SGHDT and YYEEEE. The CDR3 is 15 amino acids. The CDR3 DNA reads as TGTGCCAGCAGGCGCGACAGGGGGCGCATCTATGGCTACACCTTC. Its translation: CASRRDRGRIYGYTF.

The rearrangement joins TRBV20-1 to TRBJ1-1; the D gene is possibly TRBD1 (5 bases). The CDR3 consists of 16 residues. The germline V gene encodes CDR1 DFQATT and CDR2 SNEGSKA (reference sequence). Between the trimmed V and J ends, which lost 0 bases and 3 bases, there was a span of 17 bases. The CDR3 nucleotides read TGCAGTGCTAGAGATCGTGGGGGGAGGTGGGACACTGAAGCTTTCTTT. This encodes CSARDRGGRWDTEAFF.

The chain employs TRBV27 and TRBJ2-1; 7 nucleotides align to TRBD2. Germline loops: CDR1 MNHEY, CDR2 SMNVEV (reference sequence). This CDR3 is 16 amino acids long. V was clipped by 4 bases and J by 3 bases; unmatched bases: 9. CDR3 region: CASSSPPGGFYNEQFF. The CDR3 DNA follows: TGTGCCAGCAGTTCCCCTCCGGGGGGATTCTACAATGAGCAGTTCTTC.

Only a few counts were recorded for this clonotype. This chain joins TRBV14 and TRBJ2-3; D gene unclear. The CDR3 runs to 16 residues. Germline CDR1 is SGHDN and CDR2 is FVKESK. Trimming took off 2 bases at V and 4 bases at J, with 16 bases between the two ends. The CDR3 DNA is TGTGCCAGCAGCCAAAGGTCATGGGCTGATGCAGATACGCAGTATTTT. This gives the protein CASSQRSWADADTQYF.

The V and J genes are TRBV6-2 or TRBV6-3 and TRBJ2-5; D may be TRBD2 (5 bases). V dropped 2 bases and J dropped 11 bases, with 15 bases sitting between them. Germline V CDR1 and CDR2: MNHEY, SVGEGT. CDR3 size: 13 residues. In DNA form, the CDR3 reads TGTGCCAGCAGTTACCCGATCGGGAATGAGCAGTACTTC. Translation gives CASSYPIGNEQYF.

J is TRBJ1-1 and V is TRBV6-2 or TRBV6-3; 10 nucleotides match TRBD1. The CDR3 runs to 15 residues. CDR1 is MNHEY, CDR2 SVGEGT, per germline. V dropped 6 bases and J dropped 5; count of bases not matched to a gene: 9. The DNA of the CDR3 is TGTGCCAGCAGACCCCCACCGGGACAGGGGACTGAAGCTTTCTTT. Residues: CASRPPPGQGTEAFF.

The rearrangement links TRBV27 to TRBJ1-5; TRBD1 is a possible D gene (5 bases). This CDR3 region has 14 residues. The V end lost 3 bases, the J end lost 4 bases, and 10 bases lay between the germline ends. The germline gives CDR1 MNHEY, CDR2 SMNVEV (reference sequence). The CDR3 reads CASSFEGLNQPQHF. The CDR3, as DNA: TGTGCCAGCAGTTTCGAGGGGTTGAATCAGCCCCAGCATTTT.

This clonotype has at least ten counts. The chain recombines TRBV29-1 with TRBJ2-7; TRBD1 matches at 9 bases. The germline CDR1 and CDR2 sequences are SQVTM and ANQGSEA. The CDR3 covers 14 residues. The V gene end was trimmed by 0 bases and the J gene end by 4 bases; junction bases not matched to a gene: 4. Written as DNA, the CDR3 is TGCAGCGTTGAAGAGACGGGACAGGGTTACGAGCAGTACTTC. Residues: CSVEETGQGYEQYF.

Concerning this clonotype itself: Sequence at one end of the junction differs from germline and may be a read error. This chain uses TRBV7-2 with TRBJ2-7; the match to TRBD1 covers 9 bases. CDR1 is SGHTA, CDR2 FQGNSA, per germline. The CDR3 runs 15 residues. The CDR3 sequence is CAGSLVTGGKYEQYF. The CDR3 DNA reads TGTGCCGGCAGCTTAGTGACAGGGGGAAAGTACGAGCAGTACTTC.

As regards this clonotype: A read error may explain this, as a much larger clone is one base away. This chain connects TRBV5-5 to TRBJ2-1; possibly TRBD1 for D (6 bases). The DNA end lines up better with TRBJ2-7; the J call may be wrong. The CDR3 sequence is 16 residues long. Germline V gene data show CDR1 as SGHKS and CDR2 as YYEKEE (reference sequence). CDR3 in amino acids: CASSRDHRATYNEQYF. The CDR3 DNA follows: TGTGCCAGCAGCCGAGACCACAGGGCAACCTACAATGAGCAGTACTTC.

For the CDR3, the DNA is TGTGCCAGCGGGGGGGCCTCGGGAATCGTAGCGAACATTCAGTACTTC. Translating gives CASGGASGIVANIQYF. The chain recombines TRBV11-2 with TRBJ2-4, with D possibly being TRBD2 (7 bases). Germline values: CDR1 SGHAT, CDR2 FQNNGV. The length of the CDR3 is 16 residues. V was trimmed by 8 bases and J by 7 bases, leaving 24 bases between them.

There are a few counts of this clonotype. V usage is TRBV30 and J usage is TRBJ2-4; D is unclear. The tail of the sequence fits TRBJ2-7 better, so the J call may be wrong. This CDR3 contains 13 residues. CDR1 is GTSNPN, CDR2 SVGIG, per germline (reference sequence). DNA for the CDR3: TGTGCCTTATCACTTGGCCGAGGCTACGAGCAGTACTTC. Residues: CALSLGRGYEQYF.